Shown below are 2 T cell receptor beta chains from a single sample sequenced in a study of T cells in Graves' hyperthyroidism and ophthalmopathy. Researchers took RNA transcripts and amplified the TCR beta CDR3 regions from them. A first-round RT-PCR of the TCR CDR3 used the HTBI primer set. Each CDR3 protein gets one entry after TCRdb re-called the multiplex PCR reads with MiXCR. This table has about 680,000 distinct CDR3 sequences, around a third appearing once. The sample taken for sequencing was blood. Receptor source: a woman aged 40 to 49 with Graves' hyperthyroidism.

This clonotype was counted between two and nine times. The chain carries TRBV19 and TRBJ1-6; tentatively, D is TRBD1 (5 bases). V lost 1 base to trimming and J lost 9 bases, with 10 bases between them. Germline V CDR1 and CDR2: LNHDA, SQIVND (reference sequence). This CDR3 has 14 amino acids. The CDR3 is CASSIVSGGSPLHF. In nucleotides, the CDR3 is TGTGCCAGTAGTATAGTGTCGGGGGGTTCACCCCTCCACTTT.

This clonotype was recorded at least ten times. The rearrangement joins TRBV19 to TRBJ1-5; 7 bases are a match to TRBD1. Germline trimming cut 5 bases from V and 3 bases from J; bases unmatched to any gene: 7. CDR1 and CDR2 from the germline V gene are LNHDA and SQIVND (reference sequence). The CDR3 extends over 15 amino acids. The CDR3 nucleotides read TGTGCCAGTAGTCACCGGGACAGCCACAATCAGCCCCAGCATTTT. Protein sequence: CASSHRDSHNQPQHF.